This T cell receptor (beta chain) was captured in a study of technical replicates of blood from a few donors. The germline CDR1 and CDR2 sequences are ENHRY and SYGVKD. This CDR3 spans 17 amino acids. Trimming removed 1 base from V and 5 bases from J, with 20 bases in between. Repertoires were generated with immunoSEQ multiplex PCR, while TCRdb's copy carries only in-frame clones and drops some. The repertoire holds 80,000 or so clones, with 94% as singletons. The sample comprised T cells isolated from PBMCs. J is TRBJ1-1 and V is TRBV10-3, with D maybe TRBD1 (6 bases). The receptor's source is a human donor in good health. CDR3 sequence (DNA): TGTGCCATCAGTGAGTATCGGACAGCTCAAAGGGGGACTGAAGCTTTCTTT. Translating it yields CAISEYRTAQRGTEAFF.